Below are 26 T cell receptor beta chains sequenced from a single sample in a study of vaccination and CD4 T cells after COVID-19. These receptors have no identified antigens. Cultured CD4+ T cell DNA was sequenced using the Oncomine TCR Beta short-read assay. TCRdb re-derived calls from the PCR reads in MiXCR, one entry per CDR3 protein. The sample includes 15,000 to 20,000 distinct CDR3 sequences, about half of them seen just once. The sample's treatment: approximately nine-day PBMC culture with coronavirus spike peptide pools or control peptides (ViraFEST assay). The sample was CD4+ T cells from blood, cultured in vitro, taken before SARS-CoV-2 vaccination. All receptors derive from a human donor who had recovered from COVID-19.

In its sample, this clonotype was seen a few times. DNA for the CDR3: TGCAGTGCCGCTTATAGCGGGAGTTCAGGGGAGCAGTACTTC. Amino acids: CSAAYSGSSGEQYF. The chain links TRBV20-1 to TRBJ2-7; TRBD2 matches 9 bases. Trimming cost V 6 bases and J 7 bases; bases outside gene matches: 13. Germline V gives CDR1 DFQATT, CDR2 SNEGSKA (reference sequence). The CDR3 contains 14 residues.

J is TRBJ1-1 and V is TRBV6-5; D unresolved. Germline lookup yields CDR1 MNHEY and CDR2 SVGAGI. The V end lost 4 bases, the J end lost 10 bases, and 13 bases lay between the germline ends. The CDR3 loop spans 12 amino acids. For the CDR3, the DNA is TGTGCCAGCAGTTCCCCTTCGGGCTTAGCTTTCTTT. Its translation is CASSSPSGLAFF.

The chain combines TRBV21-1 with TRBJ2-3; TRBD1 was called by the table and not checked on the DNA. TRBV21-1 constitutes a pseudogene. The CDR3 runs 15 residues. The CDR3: CASSAGDRRTDTQYF. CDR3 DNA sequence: TGTGCCAGCAGCGCGGGGGACAGGCGAACAGATACGCAGTATTTT.

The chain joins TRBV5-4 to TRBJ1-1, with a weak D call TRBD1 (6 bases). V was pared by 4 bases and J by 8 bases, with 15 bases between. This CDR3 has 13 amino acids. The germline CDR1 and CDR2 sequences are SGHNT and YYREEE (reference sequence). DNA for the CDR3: TGTGCCAGCAGCCCGCGACAGGCTATAGAAGCTTTCTTT. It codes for CASSPRQAIEAFF. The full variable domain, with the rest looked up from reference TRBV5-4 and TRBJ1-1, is ETGVTQSPTHLIKTRGQQVTLRCSSQSGHNTVSWYQQALGQGPQFIFQYYREEENGRGNFPPRFSGLQFPNYSSELNVNALELDDSALYLCASSPRQAIEAFFGQGTRLTVV.

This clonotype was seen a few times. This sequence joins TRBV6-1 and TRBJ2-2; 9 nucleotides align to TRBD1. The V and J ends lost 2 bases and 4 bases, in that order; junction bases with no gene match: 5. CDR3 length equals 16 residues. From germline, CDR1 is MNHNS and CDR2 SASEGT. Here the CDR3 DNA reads TGTGCCAGCAGTGAACTTGGGACAGGGAGCACCGGGGAGCTGTTTTTT. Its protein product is CASSELGTGSTGELFF.

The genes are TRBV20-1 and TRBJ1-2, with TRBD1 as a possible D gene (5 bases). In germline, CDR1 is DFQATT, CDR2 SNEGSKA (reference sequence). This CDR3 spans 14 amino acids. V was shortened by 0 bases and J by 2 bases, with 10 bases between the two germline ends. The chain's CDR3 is CSAREPGTNYGYTF. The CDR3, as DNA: TGCAGTGCTAGAGAGCCCGGGACGAACTATGGCTACACCTTC.

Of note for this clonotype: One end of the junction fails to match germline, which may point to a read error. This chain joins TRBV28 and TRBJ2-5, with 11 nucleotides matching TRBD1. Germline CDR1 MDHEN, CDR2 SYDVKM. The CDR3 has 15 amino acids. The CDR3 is CASSSLDRGQGTQYF. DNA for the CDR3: TGTGCCAGCAGTTCTCTGGACAGGGGGCAAGGGACCCAGTACTTC.

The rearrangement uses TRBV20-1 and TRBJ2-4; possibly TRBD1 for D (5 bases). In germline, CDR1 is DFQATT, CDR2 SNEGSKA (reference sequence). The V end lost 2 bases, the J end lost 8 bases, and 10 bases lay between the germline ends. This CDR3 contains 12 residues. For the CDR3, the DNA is TGCAGTGCTAGACAGGGTGGGGACATTCAGTACTTC. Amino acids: CSARQGGDIQYF.

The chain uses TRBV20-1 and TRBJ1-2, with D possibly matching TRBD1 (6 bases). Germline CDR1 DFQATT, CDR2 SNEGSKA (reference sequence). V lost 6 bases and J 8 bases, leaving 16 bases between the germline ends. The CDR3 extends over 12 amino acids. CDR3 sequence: CSAPIGGRGYTF. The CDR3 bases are TGCAGTGCCCCAATCGGGGGCAGGGGCTACACCTTC.

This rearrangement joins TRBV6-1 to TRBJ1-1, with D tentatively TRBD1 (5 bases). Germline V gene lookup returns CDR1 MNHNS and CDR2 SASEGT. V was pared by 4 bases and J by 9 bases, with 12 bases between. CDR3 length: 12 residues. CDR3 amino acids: CASSVGGKKAFF. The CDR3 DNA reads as TGTGCCAGCAGTGTCGGGGGAAAAAAAGCTTTCTTT.

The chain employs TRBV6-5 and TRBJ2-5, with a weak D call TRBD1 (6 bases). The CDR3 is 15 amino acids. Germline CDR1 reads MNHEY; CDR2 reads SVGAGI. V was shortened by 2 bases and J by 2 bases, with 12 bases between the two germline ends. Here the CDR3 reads CASSYQTGGQETQYF. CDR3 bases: TGTGCCAGCAGTTACCAGACAGGAGGACAAGAGACCCAGTACTTC.

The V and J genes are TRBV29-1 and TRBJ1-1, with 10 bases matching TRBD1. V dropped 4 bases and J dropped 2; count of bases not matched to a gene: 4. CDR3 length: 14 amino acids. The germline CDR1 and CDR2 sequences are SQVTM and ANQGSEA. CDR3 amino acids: CSVVGTGANTEAFF. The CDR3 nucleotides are TGCAGCGTTGTAGGGACAGGGGCTAACACTGAAGCTTTCTTT.

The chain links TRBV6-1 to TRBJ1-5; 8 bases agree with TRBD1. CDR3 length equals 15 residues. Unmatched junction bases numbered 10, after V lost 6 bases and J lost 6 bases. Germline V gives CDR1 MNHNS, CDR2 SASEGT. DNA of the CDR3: TGTGCCAGCAGCGGGGGCAGGGGGCTTGGTCAGCCCCAGCATTTT. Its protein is CASSGGRGLGQPQHF.

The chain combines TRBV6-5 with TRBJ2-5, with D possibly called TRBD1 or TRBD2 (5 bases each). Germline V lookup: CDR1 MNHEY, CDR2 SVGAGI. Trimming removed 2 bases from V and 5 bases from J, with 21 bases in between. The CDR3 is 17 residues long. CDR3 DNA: TGTGCCAGCAGTTACATCCCTAGGGGCCCACTAGGGGAGACCCAGTACTTC. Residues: CASSYIPRGPLGETQYF.

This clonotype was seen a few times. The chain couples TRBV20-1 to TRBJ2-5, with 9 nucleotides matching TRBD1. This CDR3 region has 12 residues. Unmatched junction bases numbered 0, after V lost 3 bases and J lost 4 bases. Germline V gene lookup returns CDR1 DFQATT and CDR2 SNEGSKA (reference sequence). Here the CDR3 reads CSARDRGETQYF. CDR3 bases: TGCAGTGCTAGGGACAGGGGAGAGACCCAGTACTTC.

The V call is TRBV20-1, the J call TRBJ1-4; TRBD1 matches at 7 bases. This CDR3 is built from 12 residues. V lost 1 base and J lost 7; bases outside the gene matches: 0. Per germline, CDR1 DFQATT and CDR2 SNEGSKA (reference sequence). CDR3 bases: TGCAGTGCTAGAGGGGACAGTGAAAAACTGTTTTTT. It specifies CSARGDSEKLFF.

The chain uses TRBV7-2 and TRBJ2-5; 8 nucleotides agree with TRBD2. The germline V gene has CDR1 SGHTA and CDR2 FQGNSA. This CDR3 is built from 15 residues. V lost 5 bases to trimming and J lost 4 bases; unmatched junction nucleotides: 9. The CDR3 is CASSPRVGGGETQYF. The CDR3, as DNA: TGTGCCAGCAGCCCCCGGGTCGGGGGGGGAGAGACCCAGTACTTC.

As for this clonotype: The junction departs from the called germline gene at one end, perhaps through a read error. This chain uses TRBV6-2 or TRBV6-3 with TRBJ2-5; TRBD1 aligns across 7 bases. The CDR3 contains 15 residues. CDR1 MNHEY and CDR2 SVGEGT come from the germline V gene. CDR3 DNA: TGTGCCAGCAGTAGGAGTACAGGGGTGGGAGAGGCCCAGTACTTC. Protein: CASSRSTGVGEAQYF.

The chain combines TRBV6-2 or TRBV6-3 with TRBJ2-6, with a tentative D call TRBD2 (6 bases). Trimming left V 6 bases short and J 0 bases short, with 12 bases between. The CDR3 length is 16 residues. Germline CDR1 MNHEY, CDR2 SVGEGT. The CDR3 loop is CASSNGGSSGANVLTF. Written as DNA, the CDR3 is TGTGCCAGCAGCAACGGGGGTAGCTCTGGGGCCAACGTCCTGACTTTC.

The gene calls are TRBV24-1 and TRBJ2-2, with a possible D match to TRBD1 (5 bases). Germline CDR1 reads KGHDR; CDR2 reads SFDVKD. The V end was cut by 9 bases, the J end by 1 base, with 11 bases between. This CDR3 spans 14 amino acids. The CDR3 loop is CATSGRVNTGELFF. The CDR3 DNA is TGTGCCACCTCTGGCAGGGTGAACACCGGGGAGCTGTTTTTT.

The CDR3 reads CASSFPTSGEVTDTQYF. The CDR3 DNA reads TGTGCCAGCAGCTTCCCGACTAGCGGGGAAGTCACAGATACGCAGTATTTT. This sequence joins TRBV6-2 or TRBV6-3 and TRBJ2-3; TRBD2 matches at 11 bases. The CDR3 runs 17 residues. Germline CDR1 and CDR2: MNHEY and SVGEGT. The ends lost 6 bases at V and 2 bases at J; junction bases unmatched: 10.

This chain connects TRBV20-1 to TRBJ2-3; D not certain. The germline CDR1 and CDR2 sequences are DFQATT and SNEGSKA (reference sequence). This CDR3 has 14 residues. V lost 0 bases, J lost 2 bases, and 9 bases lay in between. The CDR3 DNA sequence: TGCAGTGCTAGAGATGAAGGGTTCACAGATACGCAGTATTTT. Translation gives CSARDEGFTDTQYF.

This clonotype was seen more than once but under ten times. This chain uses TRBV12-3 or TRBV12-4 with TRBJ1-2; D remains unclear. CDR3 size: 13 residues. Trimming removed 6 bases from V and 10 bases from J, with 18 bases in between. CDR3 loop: CASSPVLGSDYTF. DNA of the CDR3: TGTGCCAGCAGCCCCGTATTAGGGTCGGACTACACCTTC.

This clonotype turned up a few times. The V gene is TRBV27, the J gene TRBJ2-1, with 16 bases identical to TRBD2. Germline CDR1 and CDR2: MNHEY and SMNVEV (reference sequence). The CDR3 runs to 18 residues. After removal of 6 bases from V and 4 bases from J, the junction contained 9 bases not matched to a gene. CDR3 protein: CASRAPGLAGGNYNEQFF. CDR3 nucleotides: TGTGCCAGCAGGGCCCCGGGACTAGCGGGAGGGAATTACAATGAGCAGTTCTTC.

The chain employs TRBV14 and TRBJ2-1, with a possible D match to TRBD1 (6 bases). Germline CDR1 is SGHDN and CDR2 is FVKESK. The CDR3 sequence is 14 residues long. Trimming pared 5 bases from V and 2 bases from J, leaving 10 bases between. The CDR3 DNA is TGTGCCAGCAGCTCCCGACAGGCCTACAATGAGCAGTTCTTC. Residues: CASSSRQAYNEQFF.

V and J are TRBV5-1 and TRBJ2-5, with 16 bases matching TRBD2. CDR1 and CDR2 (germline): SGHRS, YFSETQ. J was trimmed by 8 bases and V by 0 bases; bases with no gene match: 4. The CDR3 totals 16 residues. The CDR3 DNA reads TGCGCCAGCAGCTTGGTCGGGACTAGCGGGAGGGCCACCCAGTACTTC. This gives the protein CASSLVGTSGRATQYF. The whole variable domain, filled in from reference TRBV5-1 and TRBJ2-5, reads KAGVTQTPRYLIKTRGQQVTLSCSPISGHRSVSWYQQTPGQGLQFLFEYFSETQRNKGNFPGRFSGRQFSNSRSEMNVSTLELGDSALYLCASSLVGTSGRATQYFGPGTRLLVL.